This record concerns one T cell receptor (beta chain) sequence. Its antigen target is currently unknown. No quality values exist for individual bases; no much larger clone is one base distant. The CDR1 and CDR2 encoded by the germline V gene are KGHDR and SFDVKD. V is pared back by 7 bases and J by 6 bases, with 23 bases lying between the germline termini. CDR3 length: 16 amino acids, cysteine to phenylalanine. CDR3 DNA is the only sequence kept; it has 48 bases, read in frame from the first base. Each collaborating institution followed its own protocols to collect whole blood in K2EDTA tubes. Collaborator samples were shipped for TCRbeta analysis as frozen whole blood, isolated PBMCs, or DNA extracted from either sample type. This specimen comes from a study of blood T cell repertoires in COVID-19 (dated by TCRdb to the early 2020s). Background for the entire study: Samples from collaborators originated in the United States, Italy and Spain and spanned both the acute and convalescent phases of COVID-19. The material from the prospective study consisted of cDNA or gDNA derived from T cells, B-cell-depleted T cells, or PBMCs. Deeply sampled blood TCRbeta repertoires from subjects exposed to, actively infected with, or recovered from COVID-19 were included in the dataset. The repertoires were released in a freely available public database intended as a resource for research on the immune response to SARS-CoV-2. Samples were obtained from the ongoing ImmuneRACE study (first 160 participants) and from some 1,200 subjects provided by 6 global collaborators. The sample metadata nearly always contained a de-identified subject ID, COVID-19 status, age in years and sex. Where available, HLA class I and class II types were taken from metadata supplied by the sample provider and were not determined by assay-based typing. The investigation overall reported the following: The amount of clinical and demographic metadata varied by source and participant and was provided uncurated.

The immunoSEQ Assay, a bias-controlled multiplex PCR, was used to amplify TCRbeta CDR3 regions from genomic DNA. As for the original processing: The number of nucleated cells in each sample was estimated from the amplification of reference gene primers within the assay. Sequence reads were collapsed and filtered to measure the absolute abundance of every unique TCRbeta CDR3 rearrangement. Productive Simpson clonality was computed per sample as the square root of Simpson's diversity index over productive rearrangements. TCRdb holds this immuneACCESS table with in-frame rearrangements only. Some clones are missing; in checked studies, unresolved V genes explain under half, and the rest has no known cause. That table is the source of V, J and clone size, and D and trimming were worked out from the DNA. This sample comprises 400,000 to 450,000 clones, 86% of them detected only once. The ten largest clones represent 1.4% of the sample.

This sequence originates from a woman in her twenties or thirties with active or convalescent COVID-19. The chain links TRBV24-1 with TRBJ1-2, with TRBD1 perhaps the D gene, on 5 matching bases. The sample was peripheral blood. The DNA sequence is TGTGCCACCAGCGGATCGGAGGGCGGGGGGATTGATGGCTACACCTTC. Its protein reads: CATSGSEGGGIDGYTF.